The 7 T cell receptor beta chains reported below all come from one sample, sequenced in a study of blood T cell repertoires in COVID-19. The method was immunoSEQ multiplex PCR; TCRdb's version includes in-frame clones alone and lacks a portion of them. The sample consists of some 310,000 clones, 87% of them appearing once. The sequenced material came from peripheral blood. The source is a man aged 50-59 years with active or convalescent COVID-19.

The gene calls are TRBV5-1 and TRBJ2-3; 8 bases match TRBD1. This CDR3 region has 14 residues. Germline CDR1 is SGHRS and CDR2 is YFSETQ. V was pared by 6 bases and J by 2 bases, with 5 bases of the junction left unmatched. The CDR3 region is CASMETGDTDTQYF. The CDR3 DNA sequence: TGCGCCAGCATGGAGACAGGGGACACAGATACGCAGTATTTT. Together with reference TRBV5-1 and TRBJ2-3, the CDR3 gives the full variable domain: KAGVTQTPRYLIKTRGQQVTLSCSPISGHRSVSWYQQTPGQGLQFLFEYFSETQRNKGNFPGRFSGRQFSNSRSEMNVSTLELGDSALYLCASMETGDTDTQYFGPGTRLTVL.

This clone was detected only once. The chain has TRBV10-3 and TRBJ1-5; 7 bases map to TRBD1. The CDR3 extends over 16 amino acids. Losses at the gene ends were 5 bases for V and 2 bases for J; bases not matched to a gene: 9. Germline V lookup: CDR1 ENHRY, CDR2 SYGVKD. CDR3 DNA sequence: TGTGCCATCAGTCCGACAGGGCCCTTAGGCAATCAGCCCCAGCATTTT. Encoded protein: CAISPTGPLGNQPQHF.

This chain uses TRBV5-1 with TRBJ2-3, with a weak D call TRBD2 (6 bases). The germline CDR1 and CDR2 sequences are SGHRS and YFSETQ. The CDR3 runs 16 residues. Trimming removed 4 bases at V and 0 bases at J, with 15 bases between. The DNA of the CDR3 is TGCGCCAGCAGCCGAAATCGCGGGACTAGCACAGATACGCAGTATTTT. It translates to CASSRNRGTSTDTQYF.

The rearrangement links TRBV18 to TRBJ1-1, with D hard to call. This CDR3 comprises 15 residues. The germline V gene has CDR1 KGHSH and CDR2 LQKENI. V lost 6 bases to trimming and J lost 1 base, with 15 bases between them. CDR3 region: CASSPGGVENTEAFF. CDR3 in DNA: TGTGCCAGCTCCCCAGGTGGAGTTGAGAACACTGAAGCTTTCTTT.

The V gene is TRBV5-1, the J gene TRBJ1-3; tentative D call: TRBD1 (5 bases). Trimming took off 7 bases at V and 0 bases at J, with 14 bases between the two ends. The CDR3 extends over 15 amino acids. In germline, CDR1 is SGHRS, CDR2 YFSETQ. The CDR3 spells CASHDDRSSGNTIYF. As DNA, the CDR3 is TGCGCCAGCCATGACGACAGAAGCTCTGGAAACACCATATATTTT.

The chain is built from TRBV5-6 and TRBJ2-3; 7 nucleotides match TRBD1. CDR3 size: 15 residues. After removal of 5 bases from V and 4 bases from J, the junction contained 10 bases not matched to a gene. The germline CDR1 and CDR2 sequences are SGHDT and YYEEEE. CDR3 amino acids: CASRSQGNYADTQYF. The CDR3 DNA reads TGTGCCAGCAGATCACAGGGGAATTACGCAGATACGCAGTATTTT.

This clone was detected once. CDR3 region: CASSVVQNTEAFF. In DNA form, the CDR3 reads TGTGCCAGCAGTGTGGTACAGAACACTGAAGCTTTCTTT. The chain carries TRBV2 and TRBJ1-1; D is unresolved. Trimming removed 4 bases from V and 1 base from J, with 7 bases in between. The CDR3 contains 13 residues. Germline V gives CDR1 SNHLY, CDR2 FYNNEI.